This entry features one T cell receptor (beta chain) sequence. What it recognizes is unknown. These data belong to a study of cytomegalovirus exposure and HLA in healthy donors. The study, taken as a whole, reports: It was reportedly the case that the classifier diagnosed cytomegalovirus status with high specificity and sensitivity. The CMV antigen specificity of a few CMV-associated chains was confirmed through in vitro analysis.

Measured with immunoSEQ multiplex PCR; TCRdb has only the in-frame clones, and not every one. The data show 150,000 to 200,000 clones, about 86% seen once. The sequenced sample consisted of PBMCs. This receptor was obtained from a woman between 25 and 40 years old in good health and CMV-seronegative.

The DNA of the CDR3 is TGTGCCAGCAGCCCGGGGGCAGCGGGGGGGCCTTTCGCAGATACGCAGTATTTT. It specifies CASSPGAAGGPFADTQYF. The chain joins TRBV4-2 to TRBJ2-3; 10 nucleotides match TRBD2. V lost 4 bases and J lost 4; bases outside the gene matches: 14. Germline values: CDR1 LGHNA, CDR2 YNFKEQ. This CDR3 spans 18 amino acids.